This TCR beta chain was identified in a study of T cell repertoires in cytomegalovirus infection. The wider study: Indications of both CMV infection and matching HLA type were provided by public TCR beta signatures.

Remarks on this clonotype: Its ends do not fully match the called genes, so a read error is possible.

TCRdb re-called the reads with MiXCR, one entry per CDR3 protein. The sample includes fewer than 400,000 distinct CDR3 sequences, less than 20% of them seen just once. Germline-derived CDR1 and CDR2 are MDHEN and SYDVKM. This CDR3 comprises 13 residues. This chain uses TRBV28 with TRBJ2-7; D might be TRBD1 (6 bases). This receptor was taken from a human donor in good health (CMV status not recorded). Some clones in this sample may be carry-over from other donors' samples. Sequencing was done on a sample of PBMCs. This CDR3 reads CASSLDSTYDQYF. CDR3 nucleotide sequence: TGTGCCAGCAGTTTGGACAGTACCTACGACCAGTACTTC. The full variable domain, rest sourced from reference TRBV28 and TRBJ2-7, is DVKVTQSSRYLVKRTGEKVFLECVQDMDHENMFWYRQDPGLGLRLIYFSYDVKMKEKGDIPEGYSVSREKKERFSLILESASTNQTSMYLCASSLDSTYDQYFGPGTRLTVT.